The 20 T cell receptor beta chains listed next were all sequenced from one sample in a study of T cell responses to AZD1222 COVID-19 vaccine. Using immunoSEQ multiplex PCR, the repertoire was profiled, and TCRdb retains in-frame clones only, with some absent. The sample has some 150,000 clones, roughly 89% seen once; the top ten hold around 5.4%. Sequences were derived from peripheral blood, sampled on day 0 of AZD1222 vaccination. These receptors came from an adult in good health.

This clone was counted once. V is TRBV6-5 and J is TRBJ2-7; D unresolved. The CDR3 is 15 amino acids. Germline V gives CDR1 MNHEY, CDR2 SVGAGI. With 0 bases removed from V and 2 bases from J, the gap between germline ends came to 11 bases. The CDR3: CASSYSAAGTYEQYF. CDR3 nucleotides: TGTGCCAGCAGTTACTCCGCAGCCGGAACCTACGAGCAGTACTTC.

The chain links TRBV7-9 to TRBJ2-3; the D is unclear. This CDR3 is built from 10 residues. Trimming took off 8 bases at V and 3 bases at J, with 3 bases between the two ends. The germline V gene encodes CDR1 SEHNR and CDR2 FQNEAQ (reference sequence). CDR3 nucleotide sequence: TGTGCCAGCGGAACAGATACGCAGTATTTT. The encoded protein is CASGTDTQYF. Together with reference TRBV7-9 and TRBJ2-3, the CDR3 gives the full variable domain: DTGVSQNPRHKITKRGQNVTFRCDPISEHNRLYWYRQTLGQGPEFLTYFQNEAQLEKSRLLSDRFSAERPKGSFSTLEIQRTEQGDSAMYLCASGTDTQYFGPGTRLTVL.

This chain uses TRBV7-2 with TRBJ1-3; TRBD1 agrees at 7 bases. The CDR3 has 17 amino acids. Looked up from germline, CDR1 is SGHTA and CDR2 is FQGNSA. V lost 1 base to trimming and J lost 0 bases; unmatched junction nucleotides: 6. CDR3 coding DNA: TGTGCCAGCAGCTTAGGCGGACAGGTTATCTCTGGAAACACCATATATTTT. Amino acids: CASSLGGQVISGNTIYF.

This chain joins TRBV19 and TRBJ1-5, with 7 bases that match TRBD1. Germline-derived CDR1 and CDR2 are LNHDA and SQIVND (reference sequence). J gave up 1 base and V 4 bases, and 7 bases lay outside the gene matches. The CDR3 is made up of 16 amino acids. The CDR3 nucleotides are TGTGCCAGTAGTAGGAGGGGAGGGGGCAGCAATCAGCCCCAGCATTTT. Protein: CASSRRGGGSNQPQHF.

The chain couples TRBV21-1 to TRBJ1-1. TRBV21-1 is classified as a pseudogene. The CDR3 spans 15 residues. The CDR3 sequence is CATSFTGPWETEAFF. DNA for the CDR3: TGTGCCACCTCATTTACGGGACCCTGGGAGACTGAAGCTTTCTTT.

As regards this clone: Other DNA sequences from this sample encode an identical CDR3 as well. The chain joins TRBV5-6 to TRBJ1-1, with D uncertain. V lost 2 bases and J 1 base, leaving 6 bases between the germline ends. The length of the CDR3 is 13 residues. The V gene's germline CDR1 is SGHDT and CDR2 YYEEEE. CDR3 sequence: CASSLDRNTEAFF. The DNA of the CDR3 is TGTGCCAGCAGCTTAGACCGGAACACTGAAGCTTTCTTT.

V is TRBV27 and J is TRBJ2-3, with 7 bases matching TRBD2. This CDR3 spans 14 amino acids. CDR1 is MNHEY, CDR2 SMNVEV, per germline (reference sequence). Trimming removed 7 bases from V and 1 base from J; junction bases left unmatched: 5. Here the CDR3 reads CASKAGEGTDTQYF. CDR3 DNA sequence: TGTGCCAGCAAGGCGGGAGAGGGCACAGATACGCAGTATTTT.

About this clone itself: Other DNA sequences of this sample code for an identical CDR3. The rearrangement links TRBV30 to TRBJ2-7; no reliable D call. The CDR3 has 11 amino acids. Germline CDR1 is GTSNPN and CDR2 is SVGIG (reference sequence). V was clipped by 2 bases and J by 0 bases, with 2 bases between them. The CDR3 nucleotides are TGTGCCTGGAGTCGCTCCTACGAGCAGTACTTC. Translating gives CAWSRSYEQYF.

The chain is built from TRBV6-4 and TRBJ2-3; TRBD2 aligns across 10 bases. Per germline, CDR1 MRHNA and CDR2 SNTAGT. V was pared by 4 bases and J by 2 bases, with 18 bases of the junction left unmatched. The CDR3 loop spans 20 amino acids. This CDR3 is CASSAPPYGELAGSTDTQYF. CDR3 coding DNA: TGTGCCAGCAGTGCCCCTCCGTATGGTGAACTAGCGGGGTCCACAGATACGCAGTATTTT.

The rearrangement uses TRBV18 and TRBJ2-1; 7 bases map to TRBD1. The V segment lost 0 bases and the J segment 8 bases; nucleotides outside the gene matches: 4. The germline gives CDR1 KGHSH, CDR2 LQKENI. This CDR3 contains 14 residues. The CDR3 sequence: CASSPPWDSYEQFF. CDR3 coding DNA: TGTGCCAGCTCACCACCGTGGGACAGCTATGAGCAGTTCTTC.

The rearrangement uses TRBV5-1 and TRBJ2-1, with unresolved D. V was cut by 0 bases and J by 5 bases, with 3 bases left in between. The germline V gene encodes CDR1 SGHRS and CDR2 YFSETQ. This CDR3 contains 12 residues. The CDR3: CASSLDHNEQFF. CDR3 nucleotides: TGCGCCAGCAGCTTGGACCACAATGAGCAGTTCTTC.

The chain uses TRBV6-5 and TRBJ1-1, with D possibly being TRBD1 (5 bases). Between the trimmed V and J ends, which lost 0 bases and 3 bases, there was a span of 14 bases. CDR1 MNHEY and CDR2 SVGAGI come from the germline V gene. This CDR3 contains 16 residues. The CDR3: CASSYSGVFGDTEAFF. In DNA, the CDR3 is TGTGCCAGCAGTTACTCAGGGGTCTTCGGTGACACTGAAGCTTTCTTT.

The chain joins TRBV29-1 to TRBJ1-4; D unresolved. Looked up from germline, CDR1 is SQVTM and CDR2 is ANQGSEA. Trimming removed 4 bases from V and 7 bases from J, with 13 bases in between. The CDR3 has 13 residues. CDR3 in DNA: TGCAGCGTTGCGGCAGTTTTAGGTGAAAAACTGTTTTTT. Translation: CSVAAVLGEKLFF.

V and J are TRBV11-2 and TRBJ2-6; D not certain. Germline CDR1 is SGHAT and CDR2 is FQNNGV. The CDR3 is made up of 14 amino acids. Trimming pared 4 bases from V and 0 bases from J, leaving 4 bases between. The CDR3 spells CASSWSSGANVLTF. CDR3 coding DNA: TGTGCCAGCAGCTGGAGCTCTGGGGCCAACGTCCTGACTTTC.

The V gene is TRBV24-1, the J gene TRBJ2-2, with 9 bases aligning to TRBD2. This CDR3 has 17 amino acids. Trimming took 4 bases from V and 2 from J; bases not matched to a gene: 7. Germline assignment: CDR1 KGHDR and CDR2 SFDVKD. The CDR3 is CATSEASGVPNTGELFF. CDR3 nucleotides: TGTGCCACCAGTGAGGCTAGCGGGGTTCCTAACACCGGGGAGCTGTTTTTT.

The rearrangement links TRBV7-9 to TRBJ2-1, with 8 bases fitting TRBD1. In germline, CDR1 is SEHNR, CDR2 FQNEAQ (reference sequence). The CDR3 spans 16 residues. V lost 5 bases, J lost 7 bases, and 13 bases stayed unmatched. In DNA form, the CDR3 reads TGTGCCAGCAGCCTCTCCAGGGGGCTAGGAGGGAATGAGCAGTTCTTC. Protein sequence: CASSLSRGLGGNEQFF.

The CDR3 here is CASSIKGSQHF. The CDR3 coding sequence is TGTGCCAGTAGTATAAAAGGGTCCCAGCATTTT. J is TRBJ1-5 and V is TRBV19, with D unclear. Germline V lookup: CDR1 LNHDA, CDR2 SQIVND (reference sequence). The CDR3 spans 11 residues. The V end lost 2 bases, the J end lost 11 bases, and 7 bases lay between the germline ends.

As DNA, the CDR3 is TGTGCCAGCAGCGACAGGTCGAACACCGGGGAGCTGTTTTTT. Translation gives CASSDRSNTGELFF. This sequence joins TRBV7-2 and TRBJ2-2, with TRBD1 as a possible D gene (6 bases). The CDR3 runs to 14 residues. The germline gives CDR1 SGHTA, CDR2 FQGNSA. The V end was cut by 5 bases, the J end by 0 bases, with 7 bases between.

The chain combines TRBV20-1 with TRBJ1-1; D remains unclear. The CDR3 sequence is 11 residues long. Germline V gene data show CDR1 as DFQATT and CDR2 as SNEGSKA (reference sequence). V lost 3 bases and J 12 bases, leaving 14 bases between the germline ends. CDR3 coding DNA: TGCAGTGCTAGTGGCGGGGATGGGACTTTCTTT. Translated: CSASGGDGTFF.

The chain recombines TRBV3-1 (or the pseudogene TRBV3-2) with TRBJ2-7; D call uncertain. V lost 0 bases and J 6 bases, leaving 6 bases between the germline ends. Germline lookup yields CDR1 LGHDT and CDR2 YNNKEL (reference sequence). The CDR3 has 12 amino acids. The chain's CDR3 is CASSQEWCEQYF. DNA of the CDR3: TGTGCCAGCAGCCAAGAGTGGTGCGAGCAGTACTTC.